The rows below give T cell receptor beta chains drawn from one sample of a study of blood T cell repertoires in COVID-19. Assay used: immunoSEQ multiplex PCR; TCRdb lists only in-frame clones, some missing. Here the sample spans 150,000 to 200,000 clones, about 85% being singletons. The sequencing sample was made of peripheral blood. The source of these receptors is a woman over 75 in a cohort sampled during active or convalescent COVID-19. CDR3s include the opening cysteine and the closing phenylalanine or tryptophan. D genes are given only for firm matches. Clone size is stated in some rows and not others, as once, few, many or a class when expanded.

v_gene	d_gene	j_gene	abundance	CDR3nt	CDR3aa
TRBV5-6	TRBD2	TRBJ2-5	.	TGTGCCAGCAGCCCTATCGGGGGGAAGGGAGAGACCCAGTACTTC	CASSPIGGKGETQYF
TRBV4-1	TRBD2	TRBJ2-1	.	TGCGCCAGCAGCCAAGTACGCCTAGCGGCCCACAATGAGCAGTTCTTC	CASSQVRLAAHNEQFF
TRBV30	TRBD1	TRBJ1-2	once	TGTGCCTGGAGTCGCAGCAATAGACAGGGGAGTTATGGCTACACCTTC	CAWSRSNRQGSYGYTF
TRBV15	.	TRBJ1-1	.	TGTGCCACCAGCAGAGAAAACAGGGTACCGGCTGAAGCTTTCTTT	CATSRENRVPAEAFF
TRBV5-6	TRBD1	TRBJ1-6	once	TGTGCCAGCAGCTTGGGACAGGGAAGTTCACCCCTCCACTTT	CASSLGQGSSPLHF
TRBV14	.	TRBJ1-2	.	TGTGCCAGCAGCCAAGCTGTTCGGAGGGATTATTTCTTC	CASSQAVRRDYFF
TRBV30	TRBD1	TRBJ2-7	.	TGTGCCTGGAGTGTACGAGGGACAGGGGGATTGCACGAGCAGTACTTC	CAWSVRGTGGLHEQYF
TRBV5-1	TRBD1	TRBJ1-6	.	TGCGCCAGCAGCCCGGACACAGGGGGATCACCCCTCCACTTT	CASSPDTGGSPLHF
TRBV4-3	.	TRBJ2-2	few	TGCGCCAGCAGCCAAGATGAGACTGACGATTGGACCGGGGAGCTGTTTTTT	CASSQDETDDWTGELFF
TRBV24-1	.	TRBJ1-5	.	TGTGCCACCAGTGATCAGAATCAGCCCCAGCATTTT	CATSDQNQPQHF
TRBV5-1	.	TRBJ1-1	.	TGCGCCAGCAGCTTGACCCCCCGGGGGGGCACTGAAGCTTTCTTT	CASSLTPRGGTEAFF
TRBV10-3	.	TRBJ2-6	.	TGTGCCATCAGTGCGGAAACAGGGAGAGCCAACGTCCTGACTTTC	CAISAETGRANVLTF
TRBV11-2	TRBD2	TRBJ2-7	.	TGTGCCAGCAGCTCAAAGCGGGGGCACTCCTACGAGCAGTACTTC	CASSSKRGHSYEQYF
TRBV20-1	.	TRBJ2-3	few	TGCAGTGCTAGTAGGACAGCGAGCACAGATACGCAGTATTTT	CSASRTASTDTQYF
TRBV5-1	.	TRBJ2-3	.	TGCGCCAGCACCATCACAGATACGCAGTATTTT	CASTITDTQYF
TRBV28	.	TRBJ1-5	.	TGTGCCAGCACCATCACAACGACACCCGGGCCCCAGCATTTT	CASTITTTPGPQHF
TRBV7-2	.	TRBJ1-6	once	TGTGCCAGCAGCTTTCGCGGTTATAATTCACCCCTCCACTTT	CASSFRGYNSPLHF
TRBV7-2	.	TRBJ1-5	.	TGTGCCAGCAGCCAATCGGGGGGCATTCGGACGATCAATCAGCCCCAGCATTTT	CASSQSGGIRTINQPQHF
TRBV5-1	TRBD1	TRBJ1-6	.	TGCGCCAGCAGCTTGGGGACAGGTCGGTCTTATTCACCCCTCCACTTT	CASSLGTGRSYSPLHF
TRBV2	TRBD1	TRBJ1-2	.	TGTGCCAGCAGTAACACCGGGACAGGGAGCGATGGCTACACCTTC	CASSNTGTGSDGYTF
TRBV6-6	.	TRBJ2-3	.	TGTGCCAGCAGCCAAAACTACCGGGGGGCCCCGCGGCAGTATTTT	CASSQNYRGAPRQYF
TRBV5-1	.	TRBJ2-7	.	TGCGCCAGCAGCTCGGGGGGGACAGGGAACGAGCAGTACTTC	CASSSGGTGNEQYF
TRBV29-1	TRBD2	TRBJ2-1	.	TGCAGCGTTGAAGTCGGCCTAGCGGGCGATAATGAGCAGTTCTTC	CSVEVGLAGDNEQFF
TRBV5-1	TRBD1	TRBJ1-2	.	TGCGCCAGCAGCGGGACCGGGACAGGGGCCTATGGCTACACCTTC	CASSGTGTGAYGYTF
TRBV2	.	TRBJ2-5	.	TGTGCCAGCAGTGACAGGGGCTTCCAAGAGACCCAGTACTTC	CASSDRGFQETQYF
TRBV2	.	TRBJ2-2	.	TGTGCCAGCAGGACTTTTGGGACAAGCACCGGGGAGCTGTTTTTT	CASRTFGTSTGELFF
TRBV21-1	.	TRBJ2-7	.	TGTGCCAGCAGCAAAGCGCGGACTGGCGGAGACCTCTACGAGCAGTACTTC	CASSKARTGGDLYEQYF
TRBV2	TRBD1	TRBJ1-6	.	TGTGCCAGCGAGTTCAACAGGGGGCCCGGCGGTAATTCACCCCTCCACTTT	CASEFNRGPGGNSPLHF
TRBV16	TRBD1	TRBJ2-4	.	TGTGCCAGCAGCCAGCGGACAGGCTTGGGACAGTACTTC	CASSQRTGLGQYF
TRBV28	.	TRBJ1-5	.	TGTGCCAGCAGTGAAACAGGATATAGCAATCAGCCCCAGCATTTT	CASSETGYSNQPQHF
TRBV6-6	TRBD1	TRBJ2-3	.	TGTGCCAGCAGTCTCCGGGACAGGGAAAGAACGCAGTATTTT	CASSLRDRERTQYF
TRBV6-2/TRBV6-3	TRBD1	TRBJ1-2	few	TGTGCCAGCAGCCAAACTACAGGGGGAAGAGGCTACACCTTC	CASSQTTGGRGYTF
TRBV7-6	.	TRBJ2-2	.	TGTGCCAGCAGCCGTCGGACAGCGAACACCGGGGAGCTGTTTTTT	CASSRRTANTGELFF
TRBV18	TRBD1	TRBJ2-7	.	TGTGCCAGCTCACCAGTTGGGACAGGGACCTACGAGCAGTACTTC	CASSPVGTGTYEQYF
TRBV29-1	.	TRBJ1-1	.	TGCAGCGTTGTGTCAGTACCCACTGAAGCTTTCTTT	CSVVSVPTEAFF
TRBV25-1	TRBD2	TRBJ2-2	.	TGTGCCAGCAGTGGGACTAGCGGGGGGACCGGGGAGCTGTTTTTT	CASSGTSGGTGELFF
TRBV6-6	.	TRBJ1-5	.	TGTGCCAGCACCGCTAGGGGGACCAATCAGCCCCAGCATTTT	CASTARGTNQPQHF
TRBV18	.	TRBJ1-1	.	TGTGCCAGCTCACAGGAGACTGAAGCTTTCTTT	CASSQETEAFF
TRBV18	.	TRBJ2-3	.	TGTGCCAGCTCACAACTAGCCCGCACAGATACGCAGTATTTT	CASSQLARTDTQYF
TRBV12-5	.	TRBJ2-1	.	TGTGCTAGTGGTTCCACCACGAGGCTGACTAGGGATGAGCAGTTCTTC	CASGSTTRLTRDEQFF
TRBV10-3	.	TRBJ1-5	once	TGTGCCATCAGTGACGGGGGACAGCCCCAGCATTTT	CAISDGGQPQHF